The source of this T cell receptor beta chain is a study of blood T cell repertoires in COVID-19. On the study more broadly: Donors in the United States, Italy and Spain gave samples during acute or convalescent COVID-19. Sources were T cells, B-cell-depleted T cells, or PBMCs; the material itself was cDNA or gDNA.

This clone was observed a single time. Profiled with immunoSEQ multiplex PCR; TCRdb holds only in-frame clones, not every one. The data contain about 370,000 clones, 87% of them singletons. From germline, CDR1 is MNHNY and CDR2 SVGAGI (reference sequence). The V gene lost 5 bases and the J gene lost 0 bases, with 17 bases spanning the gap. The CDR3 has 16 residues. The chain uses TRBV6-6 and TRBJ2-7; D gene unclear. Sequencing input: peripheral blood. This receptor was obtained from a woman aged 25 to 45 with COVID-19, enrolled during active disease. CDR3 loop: CASSQAGGYSSYEQYF. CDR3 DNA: TGTGCCAGCAGTCAGGCCGGTGGGTACAGCTCCTACGAGCAGTACTTC.